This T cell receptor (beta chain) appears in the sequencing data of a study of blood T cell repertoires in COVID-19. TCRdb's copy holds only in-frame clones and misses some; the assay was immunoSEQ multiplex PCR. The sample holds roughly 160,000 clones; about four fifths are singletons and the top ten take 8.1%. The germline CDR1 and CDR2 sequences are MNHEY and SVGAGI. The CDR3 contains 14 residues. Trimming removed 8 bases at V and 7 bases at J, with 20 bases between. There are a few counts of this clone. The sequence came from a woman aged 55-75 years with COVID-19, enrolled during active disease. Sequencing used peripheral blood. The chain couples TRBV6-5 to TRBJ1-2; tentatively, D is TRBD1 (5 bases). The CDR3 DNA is TGTGCCAGCTCACGCCGGGGGTCGTTGAGTGGCTACACCTTC. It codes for CASSRRGSLSGYTF.